The present T cell receptor (beta chain) was sequenced within a study of blood T cell repertoires in COVID-19. Across the study: Samples came from the United States, Italy and Spain, spanning acute and convalescent COVID-19. Nucleic acid was either cDNA or gDNA, and it came from T cells, B-cell-depleted T cells, or PBMCs.

Per the original methods: Scientists estimated how many nucleated cells there were by amplifying reference gene primers. Generated by immunoSEQ multiplex PCR, the TCRdb table keeps only in-frame clones and is missing some. V, J and clone size reflect that table, while D and trimming were determined from the DNA. The table lists just over 650,000 clones, just under 90% of them singletons. The sample was peripheral blood. The receptor was isolated from a woman younger than 30 with acute or convalescent COVID-19.

As DNA, the CDR3 is TGTGCCAGCAGTTTAAGCAGAGCGTGGGCCAACGTCCTGACTTTC. Translating gives CASSLSRAWANVLTF. V is TRBV27 and J is TRBJ2-6; D gene ambiguous. With 2 bases removed from V and 5 bases from J, the gap between germline ends came to 10 bases. The germline CDR1 and CDR2 sequences are MNHEY and SMNVEV (reference sequence). The CDR3 has 15 residues. The full variable domain, in which reference TRBV27 and TRBJ2-6 provide the parts outside the CDR3, is EAQVTQNPRYLITVTGKKLTVTCSQNMNHEYMSWYRQDPGLGLRQIYYSMNVEVTDKGDVPEGYKVSRKEKRNFPLILESPSPNQTSLYFCASSLSRAWANVLTFGAGSRLTVL.